Each of the 26 T cell receptor beta chains below was sequenced from the same sample in a study of monozygotic twins with inflammatory bowel disease. TCRdb re-called the 5' RACE reads and gives one entry per CDR3 protein, without DNA. Its table lists about 85,000 distinct CDR3 sequences. The sequenced sample consisted of blood. The source of these receptors is a human donor with ulcerative colitis or Crohn's disease, or a healthy co-twin of an affected twin (not recorded which).

The chain employs TRBV2 and TRBJ1-4. Germline V gene lookup returns CDR1 SNHLY and CDR2 FYNNEI. The CDR3 totals 14 residues. This chain's CDR3 is CASTPPPTNEKLFF.

The gene calls are TRBV7-2 and TRBJ1-3; TCRdb reports TRBD1, a call that lacks DNA to check it against. CDR1 is SGHTA and CDR2 is FQGNSA in the germline V gene. The CDR3 consists of 17 residues. CDR3 sequence reads: CASSLAWGAGGGNTIYF. The variable domain in full, completed from reference TRBV7-2 and TRBJ1-3, reads GAGVSQSPSNKVTEKGKDVELRCDPISGHTALYWYRQSLGQGLEFLIYFQGNSAPDKSGLPSDRFSAERTGGSVSTLTIQRTQQEDSAVYLCASSLAWGAGGGNTIYFGEGSWLTVV.

V is TRBV7-9 and J is TRBJ1-6. The germline CDR1 and CDR2 sequences are SEHNR and FQNEAQ (reference sequence). The CDR3 is 17 amino acids. The CDR3 spells CASSPMGGKDQNSPLHF.

This chain connects TRBV7-9 to TRBJ1-6; the D call from TCRdb, TRBD1, cannot be confirmed without DNA. Germline V gene lookup returns CDR1 SEHNR and CDR2 FQNEAQ (reference sequence). There are 17 residues in the CDR3. CDR3 residues: CASTPGTLSSYNSPLHF.

The genes are TRBV6-1 and TRBJ2-3. Germline V gene sequence: CDR1 MNHNS, CDR2 SASEGT. The CDR3 has 11 amino acids. The CDR3 spells CASSGYDTQYF.

The V and J genes are TRBV29-1 and TRBJ1-2. CDR1 is SQVTM and CDR2 is ANQGSEA in the germline V gene. The CDR3 is made up of 12 amino acids. The CDR3 here is CSVERSPYGYTF. Variable domain in full (rest from reference TRBV29-1 and TRBJ1-2): SAVISQKPSRDICQRGTSLTIQCQVDSQVTMMFWYRQQPGQSLTLIATANQGSEATYESGFVIDKFPISRPNLTFSTLTVSNMSPEDSSIYLCSVERSPYGYTFGSGTRLTVV.

The chain combines TRBV19 with TRBJ2-1. This CDR3 has 14 residues. Germline lookup yields CDR1 LNHDA and CDR2 SQIVND (reference sequence). The CDR3 protein is CASSTSDSYNEQFF.

The chain links TRBV2 to TRBJ2-7; with no DNA, the TCRdb D assignment of TRBD2 cannot be verified. The CDR3 sequence is 12 residues long. Germline V gene lookup returns CDR1 SNHLY and CDR2 FYNNEI. The CDR3 sequence is CASSSQNYEQYF.

The genes are TRBV20-1 and TRBJ2-3; TCRdb outputs TRBD1, but without DNA this stays unchecked. This CDR3 comprises 15 residues. The germline gives CDR1 DFQATT, CDR2 SNEGSKA (reference sequence). CDR3 in amino acids: CSAKDDRKGTDTQYF.

This sequence joins TRBV7-2 and TRBJ2-1; TCRdb's D call of TRBD1 is untestable without DNA. The V gene's germline CDR1 is SGHTA and CDR2 FQGNSA. The CDR3 sequence is 13 residues long. The CDR3 here is CASRVGPYNEQFF.

The CDR3 here is CASSLAEAGANVLTF. The rearrangement uses TRBV7-9 and TRBJ2-6. CDR1 SEHNR and CDR2 FQNEAQ come from the germline V gene (reference sequence). This CDR3 is 15 amino acids long.

This chain links TRBV2 with TRBJ2-1; the D gene TCRdb calls, TRBD1, cannot be checked with no DNA. CDR1 and CDR2 from the germline V gene are SNHLY and FYNNEI. CDR3 size: 12 residues. CDR3 loop: CASRGQINEQFF.

The chain joins TRBV20-1 to TRBJ1-5; checking the TCRdb D call of TRBD1 is not possible without DNA. The CDR3 runs to 14 residues. CDR1 and CDR2 (germline): DFQATT, SNEGSKA (reference sequence). The CDR3 is CSASDRGGGQPQHF.

The gene calls are TRBV5-5 and TRBJ2-5; TCRdb designates TRBD1, a call that cannot be tested without DNA. Germline V lookup: CDR1 SGHKS, CDR2 YYEKEE (reference sequence). This CDR3 comprises 14 residues. The CDR3 is CASSRWTGGETQYF.

The V gene is TRBV20-1, the J gene TRBJ2-7; TCRdb's D gene call, TRBD2, goes unchecked for lack of DNA. The CDR3 extends over 13 amino acids. Germline V CDR1 and CDR2: DFQATT, SNEGSKA (reference sequence). This chain's CDR3 is CSAPGERVGEQYF.

This chain joins TRBV11-2 and TRBJ1-4; checking the TCRdb D call of TRBD1 is not possible without DNA. Germline V gene data show CDR1 as SGHAT and CDR2 as FQNNGV. The CDR3 runs 15 residues. CDR3 residues: CASSLRSGVEKKLFF.

The chain joins TRBV7-2 to TRBJ1-3. The CDR3 loop spans 14 amino acids. Germline assignment: CDR1 SGHTA and CDR2 FQGNSA. The CDR3 spells CASSLMASGNTIYF.

This rearrangement joins TRBV5-1 to TRBJ1-2; TCRdb proposes TRBD1, but this gene call is untestable without DNA. This CDR3 contains 16 residues. CDR1 and CDR2 (germline): SGHRS, YFSETQ. The CDR3 protein is CASSSGAATRYYGYTF.

The J gene is TRBJ2-6, the V gene TRBV6-5. The V gene's germline CDR1 is MNHEY and CDR2 SVGAGI. The CDR3 runs to 17 residues. CDR3: CASSYSPQLSGANVLTF.

The rearrangement links TRBV7-9 to TRBJ1-1. Per germline, CDR1 SEHNR and CDR2 FQNEAQ (reference sequence). This CDR3 spans 13 amino acids. The CDR3 sequence is CASSPQMNTEAFF.

CDR3 sequence: CASSDTSGGDNEQFF. The gene calls are TRBV5-1 and TRBJ2-1; the D gene TCRdb calls, TRBD2, cannot be checked with no DNA. CDR1 is SGHRS and CDR2 is YFSETQ in the germline V gene. The length of the CDR3 is 15 residues.

The J gene is TRBJ2-3, the V gene TRBV7-8; TCRdb's D call of TRBD1 is untestable without DNA. Germline V gene sequence: CDR1 SGHVS, CDR2 FQNEAQ. This CDR3 region has 14 residues. CDR3 region: CASSRFAPQDTQYF.

The rearrangement uses TRBV15 and TRBJ2-1; TCRdb indicates TRBD1, and absent DNA this call remains unverified. CDR1 LNHNV and CDR2 YYDKDF come from the germline V gene (reference sequence). The CDR3 extends over 16 amino acids. The CDR3 here is CATSPYRGASYNEQFF.

This chain uses TRBV7-2 with TRBJ2-5; checking the TCRdb D call of TRBD2 is not possible without DNA. The V gene's germline CDR1 is SGHTA and CDR2 FQGNSA. The CDR3 is made up of 17 amino acids. The CDR3 region is CASSLVASGVTQETQYF.

The CDR3 reads CASSLRRAGANVLTF. This chain connects TRBV12-3 or TRBV12-4 to TRBJ2-6. The CDR3 sequence is 15 residues long.

The chain combines TRBV5-4 with TRBJ2-2; TCRdb picks TRBD1, but there is no DNA to check that call. The CDR3 length is 14 residues. The germline CDR1 and CDR2 sequences are SGHNT and YYREEE (reference sequence). CDR3 amino acids: CASSRGLQGQELFF.